Listed below are T cell receptor beta chains from one sample, sequenced in a study of technical replicates of blood from a handful of donors. TCRdb's table, derived via immunoSEQ multiplex PCR, lists solely in-frame clones and lacks some. The profile shows 80,000 or so clones, 95% to 98% of them singletons. The sequenced material came from T cells isolated from PBMCs. The receptors derive from a human donor in good health. The CDR3 runs from the conserved cysteine through the conserved F or W. Fields, in order: CDR3 DNA, CDR3 protein, D gene, clone size, V gene, J gene. D genes are given only for firm matches. Size values are once, few and many counts, or a class for expanded clones, and some rows have none.

CDR3nt: TGTGCCAGTAGTCCAGACAAACAGGGTCGGGCGCGGATCTACGAGCAGTACTTC; CDR3aa: CASSPDKQGRARIYEQYF; d_gene: NA; abundance: once; v_gene: TRBV19; j_gene: TRBJ2-7
CDR3nt: TGCAGCGTTGAAGTCTGGGGACTAGCGGGAGTTTTAGAGACCCAGTACTTC; CDR3aa: CSVEVWGLAGVLETQYF; d_gene: TRBD2; abundance: NA; v_gene: TRBV29-1; j_gene: TRBJ2-5
CDR3nt: TGTGCCAGCAGTAAGACAGGGGGGATGAACACTGAAGCTTTCTTT; CDR3aa: CASSKTGGMNTEAFF; d_gene: TRBD1; abundance: NA; v_gene: TRBV6-1; j_gene: TRBJ1-1
CDR3nt: TGTGCCAGCAGTGAGGCTAGCACAGATACGCAGTATTTT; CDR3aa: CASSEASTDTQYF; d_gene: NA; abundance: NA; v_gene: TRBV2; j_gene: TRBJ2-3
CDR3nt: TGTGCCAGCAGTCCCAGGGGGCGCGTGACTGAAGCTTTCTTT; CDR3aa: CASSPRGRVTEAFF; d_gene: TRBD1; abundance: NA; v_gene: TRBV2; j_gene: TRBJ1-1
CDR3nt: TGTGCCATCAGTGAAGACAGGGAAAGGGCTTTAGCAGGCTACACCTTC; CDR3aa: CAISEDRERALAGYTF; d_gene: TRBD1; abundance: NA; v_gene: TRBV10-3; j_gene: TRBJ1-2
CDR3nt: TGTGCCAGCAGCTTAACGGGAAGCAGAGAGTATAATTCACCCCTCCACTTT; CDR3aa: CASSLTGSREYNSPLHF; d_gene: NA; abundance: NA; v_gene: TRBV7-8; j_gene: TRBJ1-6
CDR3nt: TGTGCCTGGAGTGTACTACAGGGGTATGAGCAGTTCTTC; CDR3aa: CAWSVLQGYEQFF; d_gene: TRBD1; abundance: NA; v_gene: TRBV30; j_gene: TRBJ2-1
CDR3nt: TGTGCCAGCAGCTTACAGGGTACTGAAGCTTTCTTT; CDR3aa: CASSLQGTEAFF; d_gene: NA; abundance: NA; v_gene: TRBV5-4; j_gene: TRBJ1-1
CDR3nt: TGTGCCAGCAGTTTTAGCGGGAGTGGTACGCAGTATTTT; CDR3aa: CASSFSGSGTQYF; d_gene: TRBD2; abundance: NA; v_gene: TRBV28; j_gene: TRBJ2-3
CDR3nt: TGTGCCATCTCAGCTCTAGCCACAGATACGCAGTATTTT; CDR3aa: CAISALATDTQYF; d_gene: NA; abundance: NA; v_gene: TRBV10-3; j_gene: TRBJ2-3
CDR3nt: TGTGCCAGCACCCCAGGGCTAGCGGGAGTTCGGACCGGGGAGCTGTTTTTT; CDR3aa: CASTPGLAGVRTGELFF; d_gene: TRBD2; abundance: NA; v_gene: TRBV28; j_gene: TRBJ2-2
CDR3nt: TGTGCCAGCAGTTTCGACAGGGGTACTGAAGCTTTCTTT; CDR3aa: CASSFDRGTEAFF; d_gene: TRBD1; abundance: NA; v_gene: TRBV7-2; j_gene: TRBJ1-1
CDR3nt: TGCGCCAGCAGCCAATCGGCTAGCGGGAGAGGGTACAATGAGCAGTTCTTC; CDR3aa: CASSQSASGRGYNEQFF; d_gene: TRBD2; abundance: NA; v_gene: TRBV4-1; j_gene: TRBJ2-1
CDR3nt: TGTGCCAGCAGTCTAAGGACAGGGCGCTATGGCTACACCTTC; CDR3aa: CASSLRTGRYGYTF; d_gene: TRBD1; abundance: NA; v_gene: TRBV27; j_gene: TRBJ1-2
CDR3nt: TGTGCCAGCAGCTTAGGAGGAGCGGGGGGGTATAATGAGCAGTTCTTC; CDR3aa: CASSLGGAGGYNEQFF; d_gene: TRBD2; abundance: NA; v_gene: TRBV7-8; j_gene: TRBJ2-1
CDR3nt: TGTGCCAGCAGTTTATCGGCCGCGGGGCTTTACGGCTACACCTTC; CDR3aa: CASSLSAAGLYGYTF; d_gene: NA; abundance: NA; v_gene: TRBV27; j_gene: TRBJ1-2
CDR3nt: TGTGCCAGCAGCTTTAGCCACGGGGAGCTGTTTTTT; CDR3aa: CASSFSHGELFF; d_gene: NA; abundance: once; v_gene: TRBV2; j_gene: TRBJ2-2
CDR3nt: TGTGCCAGCAGTGGGGGGGCCTACGAGCAGTACTTC; CDR3aa: CASSGGAYEQYF; d_gene: NA; abundance: NA; v_gene: TRBV2; j_gene: TRBJ2-7
CDR3nt: TGCGCCTCCTCCGGCATAGGGGACACTGAAGCTTTCTTT; CDR3aa: CASSGIGDTEAFF; d_gene: NA; abundance: NA; v_gene: TRBV10-2; j_gene: TRBJ1-1
CDR3nt: TGTGCCAGCAGTTTCTTTGCGGGAGTTTTGGATACGCAGTATTTT; CDR3aa: CASSFFAGVLDTQYF; d_gene: TRBD2; abundance: NA; v_gene: TRBV28; j_gene: TRBJ2-3
CDR3nt: TGTGCCAGCGCAGGCGGGTTGAATCAGCCCCAGCATTTT; CDR3aa: CASAGGLNQPQHF; d_gene: NA; abundance: NA; v_gene: TRBV27; j_gene: TRBJ1-5
CDR3nt: TGTGCCAGCTCGGTCGAGCCTAACACTGAAGCTTTCTTT; CDR3aa: CASSVEPNTEAFF; d_gene: NA; abundance: NA; v_gene: TRBV28; j_gene: TRBJ1-1
CDR3nt: TGTGCCAGCAGTTATGGGACAGCGAACACCGGGGAGCTGTTTTTT; CDR3aa: CASSYGTANTGELFF; d_gene: TRBD1; abundance: NA; v_gene: TRBV27; j_gene: TRBJ2-2
CDR3nt: TGTGCCAGCAGCTCCTCGGGCGGGGGGGCCCCCGGGGACATTCAGTACTTC; CDR3aa: CASSSSGGGAPGDIQYF; d_gene: TRBD2; abundance: NA; v_gene: TRBV9; j_gene: TRBJ2-4
CDR3nt: TGTGCCAGCAGCCCGCGGGACAGGGGAGAGACCCAGTACTTC; CDR3aa: CASSPRDRGETQYF; d_gene: TRBD1; abundance: once; v_gene: TRBV7-8; j_gene: TRBJ2-5
CDR3nt: TGTGCCAGCAGGGGGACCGGGACAGTAGACAATGAGCAGTTCTTC; CDR3aa: CASRGTGTVDNEQFF; d_gene: TRBD1; abundance: NA; v_gene: TRBV2; j_gene: TRBJ2-1
CDR3nt: TGCGCCAGCAGCTTAGAGCGGGGCTACACAGATACGCAGTATTTT; CDR3aa: CASSLERGYTDTQYF; d_gene: TRBD2; abundance: NA; v_gene: TRBV5-1; j_gene: TRBJ2-3
CDR3nt: TGCGCCAGCAGCCAAGGACTAGCGGTCCCAGGGTCCTACGAGCAGTACTTC; CDR3aa: CASSQGLAVPGSYEQYF; d_gene: TRBD2; abundance: NA; v_gene: TRBV4-1; j_gene: TRBJ2-7